This T cell receptor (beta chain) appears in the sequencing data of a study of cytomegalovirus exposure and HLA in healthy donors. In the PCR, 60 Vbeta and 13 Jbeta primers were used. Generated by immunoSEQ multiplex PCR, the TCRdb table keeps only in-frame clones and is missing some. The sample holds 100,000 to 150,000 clones; roughly 80% are singletons and the top ten take more than 3.5%. The length of the CDR3 is 13 residues. Between the trimmed V and J ends, which lost 2 bases and 3 bases, there was a span of 5 bases. Germline V gene sequence: CDR1 SGHDT, CDR2 YYEEEE. This clone was counted between two and nine times.

The chain uses TRBV5-6 and TRBJ1-4, with D unresolved. The receptor's source is a middle-aged woman in good health and CMV-seropositive. Material: PBMCs. CDR3 in amino acids: CASSLTPNEKLFF. As DNA, the CDR3 is TGTGCCAGCAGCTTAACACCTAATGAAAAACTGTTTTTT.